The rows below give T cell receptor beta chains drawn from one sample of a study of shared clonotypes between healthy human individuals. Clones were sequenced by immunoSEQ multiplex PCR, and TCRdb holds only the in-frame ones, with some missing. The sample has about 700,000 clones, around two thirds seen once. The material sequenced was memory CD4+ T cells sorted from blood. These receptors were obtained from a woman aged 30 to 39 in good health. Both conserved end residues are part of each CDR3. A D gene is named only where the DNA matches it firmly. The size of a clone is reported for some rows only, either as once, few or many, or as a class for expanded clones.

.	TRBJ2-3	.	TRBV6-1	CASSVRAGTQYF	TGTGCCAGCAGTGTCAGGGCCGGTACGCAGTATTTT
.	TRBJ1-5	.	TRBV28	CASSFRWGWEPQHF	TGTGCCAGCAGTTTTCGATGGGGGTGGGAGCCCCAGCATTTT
.	TRBJ1-5	few	TRBV10-3	CAACGLFWQPQHF	TGTGCCGCCTGTGGGTTGTTTTGGCAGCCCCAGCATTTT
TRBD1	TRBJ1-1	.	TRBV29-1	CSAGQVDTEAFF	TGCAGCGCCGGACAGGTCGACACTGAAGCTTTCTTT
.	TRBJ2-1	.	TRBV20-1	CSAKREPRQFF	TGCAGTGCTAAACGGGAGCCACGGCAGTTCTTC
.	TRBJ2-2	few	TRBV14	CASSQDSRNTGELFF	TGTGCCAGCAGCCAAGACTCTCGTAACACCGGGGAGCTGTTTTTT
TRBD2	TRBJ2-3	.	TRBV4-1	CASSQASGRGKDTDTQYF	TGCGCCAGCAGCCAAGCCAGCGGGAGAGGTAAAGACACAGATACGCAGTATTTT
.	TRBJ1-1	.	TRBV11-2	CASSLDRSRAGANTEAFF	TGTGCCAGCAGCTTAGACCGCTCACGCGCGGGGGCGAACACTGAAGCTTTCTTT
.	TRBJ2-1	.	TRBV10-1	CASRAGPYNEQFF	TGCGCCAGCAGAGCAGGGCCCTACAATGAGCAGTTCTTC
.	TRBJ1-4	few	TRBV28	CASSLLQGAGEKLFF	TGTGCCAGCAGTTTGTTACAGGGCGCGGGTGAAAAACTGTTTTTT
.	TRBJ2-3	few	TRBV19	CASSFRGDTQYF	TGTGCCAGTAGTTTTAGGGGAGATACGCAGTATTTT
.	TRBJ2-3	.	TRBV9	CASSVDLKSQTQYF	TGTGCCAGCAGCGTAGATCTGAAATCCCAAACGCAGTATTTT
.	TRBJ2-3	.	TRBV9	CASSVSQGPDTQYF	TGTGCCAGCAGCGTATCCCAGGGTCCAGATACGCAGTATTTT
.	TRBJ2-5	few	TRBV5-1	CASSLEGGETQYF	TGCGCCAGCAGCTTGGAGGGTGGAGAGACCCAGTACTTC
TRBD2	TRBJ2-3	.	TRBV19	CASSISGKSTDTQYF	TGTGCCAGTAGTATTAGCGGGAAAAGCACAGATACGCAGTATTTT
.	TRBJ2-1	.	TRBV28	CASSLSSYLLGNEQFF	TGTGCCAGCAGTTTAAGCAGTTATTTATTGGGGAATGAGCAGTTCTTC
TRBD1	TRBJ2-1	.	TRBV29-1	CSVGTTGINEQFF	TGCAGCGTAGGCACGACAGGGATCAATGAGCAGTTCTTC
TRBD2	TRBJ2-1	.	TRBV5-1	CASSTGLAGAGGEQFF	TGCGCCAGCAGCACCGGACTAGCGGGAGCGGGTGGTGAGCAGTTCTTC
.	TRBJ2-5	.	TRBV11-2	CASSPRQAQYF	TGTGCCAGCAGTCCCCGTCAGGCCCAGTACTTC
TRBD2	TRBJ2-2	.	TRBV5-4	CASSLGTSGTGELFF	TGTGCCAGCAGCCTCGGGACTAGCGGCACCGGGGAGCTGTTTTTT
.	TRBJ2-5	.	TRBV30	CAWSLTGRQTQYF	TGTGCCTGGAGCCTGACAGGGAGGCAGACCCAGTACTTC
TRBD2	TRBJ2-7	few	TRBV2	CASSEVFAGAYEQYF	TGTGCCAGCAGTGAAGTCTTCGCGGGAGCCTACGAGCAGTACTTC
.	TRBJ2-4	once	TRBV19	CASSIPSARSKNIQYF	TGTGCCAGTAGTATTCCTAGCGCAAGGAGCAAAAACATTCAGTACTTC
.	TRBJ1-5	few	TRBV6-6	CASTDGYSNQPQHF	TGTGCCAGCACAGACGGTTATAGCAATCAGCCCCAGCATTTT
TRBD1	TRBJ2-5	.	TRBV7-2	CASSFKGQGAQYF	TGTGCCAGCAGCTTCAAGGGACAGGGGGCGCAGTACTTC